The clone carrying this TCR beta chain was counted a single time. Its target is not known. The primer mix had 60 Vbeta and 13 Jbeta primers. The data were produced by immunoSEQ multiplex PCR, yet TCRdb's version contains in-frame clones alone and is incomplete. The sample carries roughly 140,000 clones, roughly 85% recorded once. These data belong to a study of cytomegalovirus exposure and HLA in healthy donors. Study results and limitations: Trimming of TCR beta V- and J-genes showed a link, identified in a later analysis, to a missense DCLRE1C variant.

Specimen: PBMCs. The source of this sequence is a woman in her 30s in good health and CMV-seronegative.

This CDR3 is CASSLKRQDGEKLFF. DNA of the CDR3: TGTGCCAGCAGCTTAAAAAGACAGGACGGAGAAAAACTGTTTTTT. The chain is built from TRBV7-9 and TRBJ1-4, with D maybe TRBD1 (6 bases). This CDR3 contains 15 residues. V was shortened by 2 bases and J by 8 bases, with 15 bases between the two germline ends. Germline V gives CDR1 SEHNR, CDR2 FQNEAQ (reference sequence).